This T cell receptor beta chain was captured by sequencing in a study of shared clonotypes between healthy human individuals (dated by TCRdb to the early 2020s). Broadly, across the study: A few men and a couple of women, aged 18 to 49 years, made up the cohort. For each donor, three plates each were used for CD4 naive and CD4 memory, two plates were used for CD8 naive, and one plate was used for CD8 memory. To estimate repertoire size and how much clonotype sharing occurs between individuals, the study deeply sequenced the blood TCR repertoires of about 5 healthy adults. To increase sequencing depth and limit assay-specific biases, TCR repertoire library preparation and sequencing were carried out by different laboratories using diverse techniques. Each donor's leukapheresis produced roughly between roughly 0.9 and 9 billion PBMCs.

Using the deep immunoSEQ assay, TCR CDR3 regions were amplified from genomic DNA by multiplex PCR. For each cell subset, the extracted genomic DNA was distributed evenly across all wells of several immunoSEQ 96-well plates, and each plate served as one replicate. For sorted subsets, about 200 ng genomic DNA, equal to tens of thousands of T cell genomes, was loaded into each replicate PCR. The purified libraries were quantified using a Qubit 3.0 fluorometer, sized with a Bioanalyzer 2100, and then quantified again using the KAPA Library Quantification kit. Every immunoSEQ 96-well plate was sequenced on a dedicated single-read 150-cycle Illumina NextSeq 550 flow cell. As for how the authors treated the data: Because the immunoSEQ output included only junctional sequences and no quality scores, the filtering could not be the same as the filtering used for full-length reads. To assign V/J genes and CDR3, sequences were annotated using PyIR, a Python wrapper for IgBLAST v1.9, with IMGT germline references. Any read was removed if the V/J assignment was weak (E-value above 1e-6), the CDR3 was missing, or the read contained stop codons, out-of-frame junctions, or ambiguous translated residues. A V3J clonotype was defined by an identical inferred V gene, J gene, and CDR3 amino acid sequence. The percentage overlap between two repertoires was calculated by dividing the number of shared unique clonotypes by the size of the smaller repertoire. Repertoire richness was assessed with RTK rarefaction, the Chao1 estimator, and Recon v2.1 estimates of unobserved clonotypes. Generation probabilities were computed with OLGA for all TCRbeta clonotypes obtained by the gDNA method from a handful of donors. TCRdb provides this immuneACCESS table in a form limited to in-frame rearrangements. Some clones are lacking; in checked studies, under half of them reflect an unresolved V gene, and why the rest are absent is not known. The V and J calls and clone size were taken over from that table, and D and trimming were inferred from the DNA. This sample gives 2 million to 2.5 million clones in total; 80% to 95% of them show up just once. The ten largest clones capture 0.39% of the sample.

Remarks on this clone: Which antigen it targets is not known. Qualities for individual bases were not recorded, and no much larger clone is one base off.

Study-wide conclusions, independent of this receptor: Sampling was restricted to blood, and TCR repertoires in tissue are likely to differ from TCR repertoires in blood. Pairwise subsampling led to the expectation that sequencing depth would affect the degree of clonotype sharing among donors. Rarefaction of sorted-subset datasets indicated incomplete sequencing despite the large sequencing depth. Estimated clonotype richness was generally larger for naive than for memory subsets. When several donors were compared, the shared fraction of clonotypes was about 5% for naive CD4, roughly 3.4% for naive CD8, 2.3% for memory CD4, and less than 0.5% for memory CD8. Because the study included a small number of donors, the genetic and exposure-history diversity represented was limited. Compared with non-shared clonotypes, clonotypes shared by all four sorted-subset donors had higher generation probabilities.

V and J are truncated by 3 bases and 6 bases respectively, leaving an intervening sequence of 7 bases. CDR1 MGHRA and CDR2 YSYEKL are derived from the germline V gene. From its cysteine to its phenylalanine, the CDR3 spans 12 amino acids. Just the 36-base CDR3 DNA is kept, in frame starting at base 1. Donors were healthy HIV-negative adults with no recently reported acute infections or vaccinations. Every donor was a Caucasian adult living in Nashville, Tennessee, USA. CD4+ T cells were enriched through magnetic negative selection, after which naive cells were positively selected on CD45RA and the remaining negative fraction served as the memory subset. Blood was collected by leukapheresis, and PBMCs were isolated by Ficoll-Histopaque density gradient centrifugation and then cryopreserved in liquid nitrogen vapor phase. Purity and quantity of every magnetically sorted T cell population were checked by analytical flow cytometry. Genomic DNA was isolated from each sorted fraction and quantified by UV absorbance on a Nanodrop 2000c.

The material sequenced was naive CD4+ T cells from PBMCs. Read against the paper, the sample's cell subset or site label means: CD45RA+ positively selected. Recombination joined TRBV4-1 with TRBJ2-3; the D gene assignment is ambiguous. The source of this sequence is a young man in good health. Some clones in this sample may be carry-over from other donors' samples. CDR3 protein: CASSHYLDTQYF. The sequenced DNA: TGCGCCAGCAGCCACTACTTGGATACGCAGTATTTT.